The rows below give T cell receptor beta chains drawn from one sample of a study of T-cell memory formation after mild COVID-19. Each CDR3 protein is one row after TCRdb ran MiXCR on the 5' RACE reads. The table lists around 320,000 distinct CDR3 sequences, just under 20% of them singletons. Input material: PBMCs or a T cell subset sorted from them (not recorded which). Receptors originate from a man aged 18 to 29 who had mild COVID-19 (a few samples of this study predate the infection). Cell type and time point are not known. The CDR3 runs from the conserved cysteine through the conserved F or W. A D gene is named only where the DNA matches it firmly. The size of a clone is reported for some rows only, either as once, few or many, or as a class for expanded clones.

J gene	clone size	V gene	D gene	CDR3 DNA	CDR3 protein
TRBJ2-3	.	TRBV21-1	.	TGTGCCAGGACAGACTCTAGCACAGATACGCAGTATTTT	CARTDSSTDTQYF
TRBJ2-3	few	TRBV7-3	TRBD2	TGTGCCAGCAGCCCAGAGACCGGGACTAGTACGCAGTATTTT	CASSPETGTSTQYF
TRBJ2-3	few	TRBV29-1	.	TGCAGCGTTGGGAACCTCCACACAGATACGCAGTATTTT	CSVGNLHTDTQYF
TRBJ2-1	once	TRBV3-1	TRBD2	TGTGCCAGCAGTCTAGCGGGGGACCGGGATGAGCAGTTCTTC	CASSLAGDRDEQFF
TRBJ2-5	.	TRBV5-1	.	TGCGCCAGCAGCTGGACCATACAAGAGACCCAGTACTTC	CASSWTIQETQYF
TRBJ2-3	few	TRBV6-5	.	TGTGCCAGCAGTTACCGAGTGGGGGCGAGCACAGATACGCAGTATTTT	CASSYRVGASTDTQYF
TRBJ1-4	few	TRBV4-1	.	TGCGCCAGCAGCTTCCGTTCAGATGAAAAACTGTTTTTT	CASSFRSDEKLFF
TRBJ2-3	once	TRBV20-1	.	TGCAGTGCTGCGGGGACCTACACAGATACGCAGTATTTT	CSAAGTYTDTQYF
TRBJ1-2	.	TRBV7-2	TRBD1	TGTGCCAGCAGGCCCGGGACAGGGATCTATGGCTACACCTTC	CASRPGTGIYGYTF
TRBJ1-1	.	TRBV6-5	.	TGTGCCAGCAGTTACTCGGTTTGGGGGCCGGGAGCTTTCTTT	CASSYSVWGPGAFF
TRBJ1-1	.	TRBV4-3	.	TGCGCCAGCAGCCAAGTGGCAGGGGCTTGGACTGAAGCTTTCTTT	CASSQVAGAWTEAFF
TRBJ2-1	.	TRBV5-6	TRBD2	TGTGCCAGCAGCCGCCGGGGGGACCCAGCGGGGTTCTTC	CASSRRGDPAGFF
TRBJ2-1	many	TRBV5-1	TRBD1	TGCGCCAGCAGCCGAGACAGGGTTGGTTCCTACAATGAGCAGTTCTTC	CASSRDRVGSYNEQFF
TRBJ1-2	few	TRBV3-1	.	TGTGCCAGCAGCCAAGGCTTCCTTCGAGGCTACACCTTC	CASSQGFLRGYTF
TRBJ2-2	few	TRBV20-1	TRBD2	TGCAGTGCAGTCCGCGCGGGGGGGCCCGGGGAGCTGTTTTTT	CSAVRAGGPGELFF
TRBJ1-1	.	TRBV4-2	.	TGTGCCAGCAGCCAAGGGCTCCCCACTGAAGCTTTCTTT	CASSQGLPTEAFF
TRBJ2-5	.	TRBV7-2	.	TGTGCCAGCAGTGGCATTACGGCGACCCAGTACTTC	CASSGITATQYF
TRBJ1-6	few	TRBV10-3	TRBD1	TGTGCCATCAGTGATTCGTCGACAGGGGACTATAATTCACCCCTCCACTTT	CAISDSSTGDYNSPLHF
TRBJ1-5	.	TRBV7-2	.	TGTGCCAGCAGCTCCTTCGGGGTTAGCAATCAGCCCCAGCATTTT	CASSSFGVSNQPQHF
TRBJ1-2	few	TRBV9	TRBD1	TGTGCCAGCAGCGTTGCAACAGGGGCGAGCTACACCTTC	CASSVATGASYTF
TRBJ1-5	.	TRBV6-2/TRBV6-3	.	TGTGCCAGCAGTGGCGGGACGGGGTATAGCAATCAGCCCCAGCATTTT	CASSGGTGYSNQPQHF
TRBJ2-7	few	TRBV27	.	TGTGCCAGCAGGCGGGCGGGGGCCCCAAAGCAGTACTTC	CASRRAGAPKQYF
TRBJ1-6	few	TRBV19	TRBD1	TGTGCCAGTAGTCGTAGGGGACCGGGACAGAATTCACCCCTCCACTTT	CASSRRGPGQNSPLHF
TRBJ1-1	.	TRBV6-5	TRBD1	TGTGCCAGCAGGGCAGGGGGCTACTACACTGAAGCTTTCTTT	CASRAGGYYTEAFF
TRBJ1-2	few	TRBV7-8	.	TGTGCCAGCAGCCCGAGGGACGGAGCTAACTATGGCTACACCTTC	CASSPRDGANYGYTF
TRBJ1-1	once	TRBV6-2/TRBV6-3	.	TGTGCCAGCAACCCCTTAACAGGGCCCCGGCCCTTGACGATGAACACTGAAGCTTTCTTT	CASNPLTGPRPLTMNTEAFF
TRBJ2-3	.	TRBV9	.	TGTGCCAGCAGCCTCACTTCCGGGACCCTCGATACGCAGTATTTT	CASSLTSGTLDTQYF
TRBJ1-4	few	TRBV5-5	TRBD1	TGTGCCAGCAGCTTGGGGGGGACAGGCGAGGAAAAACTGTTTTTT	CASSLGGTGEEKLFF
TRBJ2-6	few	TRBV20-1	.	TGCAGTGCTAGAGCTGGGGCTGGGGCCAACGTCCTGACTTTC	CSARAGAGANVLTF
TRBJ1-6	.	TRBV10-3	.	TGTGCCATTCACAGGGATTATAATTCACCCCTCCACTTT	CAIHRDYNSPLHF
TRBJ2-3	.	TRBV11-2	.	TGTGCCAGCAGCTTAGTGAGGGTTCAAGATACGCAGTATTTT	CASSLVRVQDTQYF
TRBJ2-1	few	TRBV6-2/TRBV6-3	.	TGTGCCAGCAGCTTCGTGCCCTCTAATGAGCAGTTCTTC	CASSFVPSNEQFF
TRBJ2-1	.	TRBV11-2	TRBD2	TGTGCCAGCACCTCGCTTGGTAGCGGGGGGGCCTATGAGCAGTTCTTC	CASTSLGSGGAYEQFF
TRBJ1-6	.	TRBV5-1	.	TGCGCCAGCAGCCCCGACCCACAGGCTTCAAATAATTCACCCCTCCACTTT	CASSPDPQASNNSPLHF
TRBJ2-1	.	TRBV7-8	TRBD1	TGTGCCAGCAGCGCCCGGGACAGGGGGCTTAGCTCCTACAATGAGCAGTTCTTC	CASSARDRGLSSYNEQFF
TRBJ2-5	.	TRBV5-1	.	TGCGCCAGCAGCTTCGGGTTAGCGGAAGAGACCCAGTACTTC	CASSFGLAEETQYF
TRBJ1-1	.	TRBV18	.	TGTGCCAGCTCACCCGGGGACGGGCGAACCACTGAAGCTTTCTTT	CASSPGDGRTTEAFF
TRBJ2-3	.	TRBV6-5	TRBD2	TGTGCCAGCAGCAACCGACTAGCTCGATTCGCAGATACGCAGTATTTT	CASSNRLARFADTQYF
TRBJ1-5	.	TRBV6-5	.	TGTGCCAGCAAAGCGTACGGGGAGCGCAATCAGCCCCAGCATTTT	CASKAYGERNQPQHF
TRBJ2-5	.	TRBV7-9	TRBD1	TGTGCCAGCAGCCCTACCGGGACAGCAGAAGAGACCCAGTACTTC	CASSPTGTAEETQYF
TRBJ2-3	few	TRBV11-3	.	TGTGCCAGCAGCTTAACGTCAGATACGCAGTATTTT	CASSLTSDTQYF
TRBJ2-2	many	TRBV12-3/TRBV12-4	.	TGTGCCAGCAGTCCCGGTCCGACCGGGGAGCTGTTTTTT	CASSPGPTGELFF
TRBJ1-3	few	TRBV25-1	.	TGTGCCACCCGTCCATCTGGAAACACCATATATTTT	CATRPSGNTIYF
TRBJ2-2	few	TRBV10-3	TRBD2	TGTGCCACCCGCGGGGGGAACGCGAACACCGGGGAGCTGTTTTTT	CATRGGNANTGELFF
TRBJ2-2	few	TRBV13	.	TGTGCCAGCGGAGGGGAGGAGACCGGGGAGCTGTTTTTT	CASGGEETGELFF
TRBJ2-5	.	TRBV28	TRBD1	TGTGCCAGCAGGCGGACAGGGGCCTTCCAAGAGACCCAGTACTTC	CASRRTGAFQETQYF
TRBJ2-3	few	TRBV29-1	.	TGCAGCGTTGAAGAGGGGGTGACATCAGATACGCAGTATTTT	CSVEEGVTSDTQYF
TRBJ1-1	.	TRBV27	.	TGTGCCAGCAGTCCGACCTTGGGGGGGGGAGCTTTCTTT	CASSPTLGGGAFF
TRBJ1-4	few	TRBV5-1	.	TGCGCCAGCAGCGAGGGACCTGACAATGAAAAACTGTTTTTT	CASSEGPDNEKLFF